Each of the 12 T cell receptor beta chains below was sequenced from the same sample in a study of patients and donors after allogeneic stem cell transplantation. TCRdb reprocessed the RT-PCR reads via MiXCR and lists one record per CDR3 protein. The sample consists of 190,000 or so distinct CDR3 sequences, 38% of them appearing once. Sequencing was carried out using blood, either unsorted or a sorted T cell fraction (not recorded which). The receptors originated from a human donor who was either an allogeneic HSCT recipient or a stem cell or donor lymphocyte infusion donor (not recorded which). It is not recorded whose cells these are; they may come from a transplant donor.

The gene calls are TRBV10-3 and TRBJ1-1; D gene uncertain. The V gene lost 1 base and the J gene lost 0 bases, with 9 bases spanning the gap. The CDR3 has 15 residues. Germline V gives CDR1 ENHRY, CDR2 SYGVKD. The CDR3 coding sequence is TGTGCCATCAGTGAGTGGGAGACAATGAACACTGAAGCTTTCTTT. It is translated as CAISEWETMNTEAFF.

The J gene is TRBJ1-1, the V gene TRBV14; D not resolved. The ends were cut back, 3 bases at V and 1 base at J, with 9 bases in the middle. Germline-derived CDR1 and CDR2 are SGHDN and FVKESK. This CDR3 is built from 14 residues. For the CDR3, the DNA is TGTGCCAGCAGCCAGAGAACACGGAACACTGAAGCTTTCTTT. The encoded protein is CASSQRTRNTEAFF. The variable domain in full, completed from reference TRBV14 and TRBJ1-1, reads EAGVTQFPSHSVIEKGQTVTLRCDPISGHDNLYWYRRVMGKEIKFLLHFVKESKQDESGMPNNRFLAERTGGTYSTLKVQPAELEDSGVYFCASSQRTRNTEAFFGQGTRLTVV.

In its sample, this clonotype was seen a few times. This chain connects TRBV21-1 to TRBJ2-5; the table's D gene call, TRBD1, was not cross checked with the DNA. TRBV21-1 is assigned pseudogene status. The CDR3 has 17 amino acids. The CDR3 DNA sequence: TGTGCCAGCAGCAATCATCAGGAACAGGGACCGCAAGAGACCCAGTACTTC. Translation gives CASSNHQEQGPQETQYF.

This clonotype has more than one count but fewer than ten. This chain links TRBV5-6 with TRBJ1-1; 9 nucleotides agree with TRBD1. CDR1 and CDR2 from the germline V gene are SGHDT and YYEEEE. V was clipped by 3 bases and J by 1 base; unmatched bases: 7. The CDR3 has 16 residues. The CDR3 DNA reads TGTGCCAGCAGCTCTACAGGGGGCTGGGGGAACACTGAAGCTTTCTTT. Its protein is CASSSTGGWGNTEAFF. The full variable domain, its missing parts supplied by reference TRBV5-6 and TRBJ1-1, is DAGVTQSPTHLIKTRGQQVTLRCSPKSGHDTVSWYQQALGQGPQFIFQYYEEEERQRGNFPDRFSGHQFPNYSSELNVNALLLGDSALYLCASSSTGGWGNTEAFFGQGTRLTVV.

In this sample, this clonotype turned up once. The chain carries TRBV18 and TRBJ2-7, with D possibly TRBD2 on 6 matching bases. Germline loops: CDR1 KGHSH, CDR2 LQKENI. CDR3 length: 15 residues. The ends were cut back, 2 bases at V and 3 bases at J, with 14 bases in the middle. The CDR3 DNA is TGTGCCAGCTCACCAAGAGGGACTGGACTCTACGAGCAGTACTTC. It codes for CASSPRGTGLYEQYF.

This clonotype appeared a few times. The V gene is TRBV5-5, the J gene TRBJ1-6; D is uncertain. The germline V gene has CDR1 SGHKS and CDR2 YYEKEE (reference sequence). The CDR3 has 15 residues. V shed 2 bases and J shed 5 bases, with 11 bases lying between them. The CDR3 DNA sequence: TGTGCCAGCAGCTTTGCCGCCAGTGATAATTCACCCCTCCACTTT. This codes for CASSFAASDNSPLHF.

V is TRBV28 and J is TRBJ2-5; D is perhaps TRBD2 (6 bases). Trimming took off 8 bases at V and 5 bases at J, with 18 bases between the two ends. The CDR3 extends over 14 amino acids. Germline CDR1 reads MDHEN; CDR2 reads SYDVKM. The CDR3 DNA reads TGTGCCAGCGGGCGGGGTAGTGGTACCGAGACCCAGTACTTC. Translation gives CASGRGSGTETQYF.

This clonotype has more than one count but fewer than ten. This chain connects TRBV9 to TRBJ1-1; a weak D match, TRBD1 (5 bases). CDR3 size: 15 residues. Germline-derived CDR1 and CDR2 are SGDLS and YYNGEE. The ends were cut back, 0 bases at V and 1 base at J, with 10 bases in the middle. CDR3 amino acids: CASSVEGTANTEAFF. CDR3 in DNA: TGTGCCAGCAGCGTAGAAGGGACGGCGAACACTGAAGCTTTCTTT. The variable domain in full, completed from reference TRBV9 and TRBJ1-1, reads DSGVTQTPKHLITATGQRVTLRCSPRSGDLSVYWYQQSLDQGLQFLIQYYNGEERAKGNILERFSAQQFPDLHSELNLSSLELGDSALYFCASSVEGTANTEAFFGQGTRLTVV.

The V call is TRBV6-6, the J call TRBJ1-1; D may be TRBD1 (5 bases). Trimming took 3 bases from V and 9 from J, leaving 14 bases between them. Germline CDR1 is MNHNY and CDR2 is SVGAGI (reference sequence). The CDR3 loop spans 13 amino acids. In nucleotides, the CDR3 is TGTGCCAGCAGTTATCGCCAGGGTGGGAAAGCTTTCTTT. This encodes CASSYRQGGKAFF.

The CDR3 nucleotides read TGCGCCAGCAGCTTGGGACTGCAAGGGGGTACAGATACGCAGTATTTT. Translation: CASSLGLQGGTDTQYF. This chain joins TRBV5-1 and TRBJ2-3; possible D gene TRBD1, 6 bases. From germline, CDR1 is SGHRS and CDR2 YFSETQ. Deletions cut 0 bases from V and 3 bases from J, with 14 bases between. CDR3 length: 16 amino acids.

This clonotype was counted a single time. The rearrangement uses TRBV30 and TRBJ1-1; D uncertain. V was clipped by 1 base and J by 11 bases, with 14 bases between them. CDR3 length: 12 amino acids. The germline gives CDR1 GTSNPN, CDR2 SVGIG (reference sequence). The CDR3 nucleotides read TGTGCCTGGAGTGCCCCGGGTCTTTTGGCTTTCTTT. This codes for CAWSAPGLLAFF.

V is TRBV6-1 and J is TRBJ1-5; TRBD1 might be the D (5 bases). Germline V gene lookup returns CDR1 MNHNS and CDR2 SASEGT. V gave up 4 bases and J gave up 4 bases, with 8 bases separating them. CDR3 length: 13 residues. The CDR3 DNA reads TGTGCCAGCAGTGCGGGGCTGAATCAGCCCCAGCATTTT. Translated: CASSAGLNQPQHF.